One sample yielded the 19 T cell receptor beta chains listed below, sequenced in a study of T cell responses to AZD1222 COVID-19 vaccine. Sequencing was performed with immunoSEQ multiplex PCR; in TCRdb, only in-frame clones are kept and a portion is missing. The table shows some 150,000 clones, with 93% occurring only once. The specimen comprised peripheral blood, sampled on day 0 of AZD1222 vaccination. The receptors were gathered from an adult in good health.

The chain carries TRBV24-1 and TRBJ2-5, with 8 bases aligning to TRBD1. The CDR3 has 15 amino acids. The J segment lost 2 bases and the V segment lost 2 bases, leaving 3 bases of the junction unmatched. Germline lookup yields CDR1 KGHDR and CDR2 SFDVKD. CDR3 nucleotides: TGTGCCACCAGTGATTCTGGACAGGGACAAGAGACCCAGTACTTC. It yields the protein CATSDSGQGQETQYF.

The chain couples TRBV29-1 to TRBJ2-1; D is undetermined. CDR1 and CDR2 from the germline V gene are SQVTM and ANQGSEA. V lost 6 bases and J lost 7, with 13 bases in between. The length of the CDR3 is 12 residues. The CDR3 sequence: CSVGLSPNEQFF. The CDR3 DNA reads TGCAGCGTGGGCTTGAGCCCTAATGAGCAGTTCTTC.

The chain couples TRBV9 to TRBJ2-2; D uncertain. This CDR3 has 16 residues. Germline loops: CDR1 SGDLS, CDR2 YYNGEE. V lost 1 base to trimming and J lost 0 bases, with 10 bases between them. CDR3 DNA: TGTGCCAGCAGCGTACCAGGACCATCGAACACCGGGGAGCTGTTTTTT. As protein: CASSVPGPSNTGELFF.

The chain has TRBV29-1 and TRBJ2-5; 8 bases map to TRBD1. Germline V lookup: CDR1 SQVTM, CDR2 ANQGSEA. V lost 6 bases to trimming and J lost 5 bases; unmatched junction nucleotides: 2. This CDR3 has 11 residues. CDR3 loop: CSVGQGETQYF. Written as DNA, the CDR3 is TGCAGCGTAGGACAGGGTGAGACCCAGTACTTC.

This rearrangement joins TRBV15 to TRBJ2-5; TRBD2 aligns across 7 bases. Germline CDR1 reads LNHNV; CDR2 reads YYDKDF (reference sequence). The ends lost 3 bases at V and 2 bases at J; junction bases unmatched: 9. CDR3 length: 16 amino acids. This CDR3 is CATSRLAREAQETQYF. The CDR3 DNA reads TGTGCCACCAGCAGGCTAGCTCGGGAGGCGCAAGAGACCCAGTACTTC.

This chain links TRBV29-1 with TRBJ2-1; TRBD1 might be the D (6 bases). The germline V and J ends were trimmed by 0 bases and 5 bases, with 11 bases remaining between them. The CDR3 covers 14 residues. Germline assignment: CDR1 SQVTM and CDR2 ANQGSEA. As DNA, the CDR3 is TGCAGCGTTGAAGATCTATGGGACAACAATGAGCAGTTCTTC. The encoded protein is CSVEDLWDNNEQFF.

This chain uses TRBV3-1 (or the pseudogene TRBV3-2) with TRBJ2-1; TRBD2 matches at 9 bases. CDR3 size: 15 residues. Looked up from germline, CDR1 is LGHDT and CDR2 is YNNKEL (reference sequence). Germline trimming cut 2 bases from V and 2 bases from J; bases unmatched to any gene: 1. The CDR3 here is CASSQSSGAYNEQFF. The CDR3 DNA reads as TGTGCCAGCAGCCAATCTAGCGGGGCCTACAATGAGCAGTTCTTC.

The chain uses TRBV25-1 and TRBJ1-5; 9 bases agree with TRBD1. Germline values: CDR1 MGHDK, CDR2 SYGVNS. The CDR3 is 13 amino acids. The J segment lost 6 bases and the V segment lost 9 bases, leaving 6 bases of the junction unmatched. This CDR3 is CASKHRGRQPQHF. The CDR3, as DNA: TGTGCCAGTAAACACAGGGGGCGTCAGCCCCAGCATTTT.

The rearrangement links TRBV3-1 (or the pseudogene TRBV3-2) to TRBJ2-2; tentatively, D is TRBD1 (5 bases). Germline-derived CDR1 and CDR2 are LGHDT and YNNKEL (reference sequence). V gave up 5 bases and J gave up 0 bases, with 10 bases separating them. The CDR3 extends over 15 amino acids. This chain's CDR3 is CASSWTHSNTGELFF. The DNA for the CDR3 is TGTGCCAGCAGCTGGACACACTCGAACACCGGGGAGCTGTTTTTT.

V usage is TRBV2 and J usage is TRBJ1-3; TRBD1 agrees at 11 bases. CDR3 length: 15 amino acids. CDR1 and CDR2 (germline): SNHLY, FYNNEI. Trimming at V came to 8 bases and at J to 8 bases, leaving 11 bases not matched to a gene. The CDR3 loop reads CASRPRTGGVYTIYF. CDR3 bases: TGTGCCAGCCGCCCGAGGACAGGGGGCGTATACACCATATATTTT.

The J gene is TRBJ1-5, the V gene TRBV10-3; no definite D call. This CDR3 is built from 14 residues. Germline CDR1 reads ENHRY; CDR2 reads SYGVKD. V was cut by 6 bases and J by 0 bases, with 9 bases left in between. The CDR3 DNA reads TGTGCCATCAGCCCGGAATATAGCAATCAGCCCCAGCATTTT. Protein: CAISPEYSNQPQHF.

The V gene is TRBV4-1, the J gene TRBJ1-3; TRBD1 aligns across 8 bases. Germline CDR1 is MGHRA and CDR2 is YSYEKL. Losses at the gene ends were 1 base for V and 2 bases for J; bases not matched to a gene: 7. The CDR3 has 17 residues. DNA for the CDR3: TGCGCCAGCAGCCAAGGGACAGGGTATTCGCCTGGAAACACCATATATTTT. It specifies CASSQGTGYSPGNTIYF.

This chain links TRBV5-1 with TRBJ1-5, with 7 bases lining up with TRBD1. V gave up 2 bases and J gave up 0 bases; unmatched junction bases: 11. Germline V gene sequence: CDR1 SGHRS, CDR2 YFSETQ. The length of the CDR3 is 18 residues. CDR3 in DNA: TGCGCCAGCAGCTTAAACAGGGGCGCGGTTAATAGCAATCAGCCCCAGCATTTT. It translates to CASSLNRGAVNSNQPQHF.

V is TRBV6-4 and J is TRBJ2-1; 11 bases are a match to TRBD2. This CDR3 is 16 amino acids long. The germline V gene has CDR1 MRHNA and CDR2 SNTAGT. The V and J ends lost 0 bases and 8 bases, in that order; junction bases with no gene match: 6. The CDR3 coding sequence is TGTGCCAGCAGTGACTCCCCGACTAGCGGGAACCATGAGCAGTTCTTC. Its protein product is CASSDSPTSGNHEQFF.

The chain has TRBV5-5 and TRBJ1-3, with 7 bases fitting TRBD1. J was trimmed by 4 bases and V by 4 bases; bases with no gene match: 5. CDR1 is SGHKS and CDR2 is YYEKEE in the germline V gene (reference sequence). The length of the CDR3 is 14 residues. CDR3 DNA: TGTGCCAGCAGCCTCGGACAGGCAGGAAACACCATATATTTT. Residues: CASSLGQAGNTIYF.

This chain connects TRBV27 to TRBJ1-2; possible D gene TRBD1, 5 bases. Looked up from germline, CDR1 is MNHEY and CDR2 is SMNVEV (reference sequence). Trimming removed 0 bases from V and 2 bases from J, with 16 bases in between. The CDR3 is 17 amino acids. CDR3 in amino acids: CASSLSGYVGRNYGYTF. CDR3 DNA: TGTGCCAGCAGTTTATCAGGATATGTGGGGCGGAACTATGGCTACACCTTC.

The CDR3 reads CASSRGRGETQYF. CDR3 DNA: TGTGCCAGCAGTCGGGGCAGGGGTGAGACCCAGTACTTC. The rearrangement uses TRBV11-3 and TRBJ2-5; D possibly corresponds to TRBD1 (6 bases). CDR1 and CDR2 from the germline V gene are SGHNT and YENEEA. Trimming cost V 6 bases and J 5 bases, with 13 bases left between them. The CDR3 extends over 13 amino acids.

V gene TRBV5-1 combines with J gene TRBJ1-2, with TRBD1 as a possible D gene (5 bases). The CDR3 has 16 amino acids. Germline CDR1 is SGHRS and CDR2 is YFSETQ. V was shortened by 0 bases and J by 6 bases, with 18 bases between the two germline ends. DNA for the CDR3: TGCGCCAGCAGCTTGGCCATTGGGGCTGAGGTGGATGGCTACACCTTC. Translation: CASSLAIGAEVDGYTF. Complete variable domain (other parts from reference TRBV5-1 and TRBJ1-2): KAGVTQTPRYLIKTRGQQVTLSCSPISGHRSVSWYQQTPGQGLQFLFEYFSETQRNKGNFPGRFSGRQFSNSRSEMNVSTLELGDSALYLCASSLAIGAEVDGYTFGSGTRLTVV.

The chain carries TRBV5-1 and TRBJ1-2; D is undetermined. CDR3 length equals 16 residues. Germline assignment: CDR1 SGHRS and CDR2 YFSETQ. Trimming removed 4 bases at V and 2 bases at J, with 18 bases between. CDR3 nucleotides: TGCGCCAGCAGCCCTGTGCCGGAACAGAGAAACTATGGCTACACCTTC. Its protein product is CASSPVPEQRNYGYTF.